This T cell receptor (beta chain) stems from a study of blood T cell repertoires in COVID-19. Overall study context: Acute and convalescent COVID-19 specimens originated in the United States, Italy and Spain. The analysed material was cDNA or gDNA that came from T cells, B-cell-depleted T cells, or PBMCs.

This table comes from immunoSEQ multiplex PCR, and its TCRdb copy is limited to in-frame clones, with some not included. The sample has hundreds of thousands of clones, 80% to 90% seen once. The CDR3 runs to 18 residues. CDR1 and CDR2 (germline): MGHRA, YSYEKL. Trimming took off 1 base at V and 7 bases at J, with 22 bases between the two ends. The V call is TRBV4-1, the J call TRBJ1-4; weak D call: TRBD1 (5 bases). Sample: peripheral blood. This TCR was recovered from a woman in her fifties or sixties with COVID-19, enrolled during active disease. The CDR3 is CASSQGSGRAMSGEKLFF. CDR3 in DNA: TGCGCCAGCAGCCAAGGGTCAGGGCGAGCGATGAGTGGTGAAAAACTGTTTTTT.